Shown below are 17 T cell receptor beta chains from a single sample sequenced in a study of PD-1 blockade in classical Hodgkin lymphoma. The table came from immunoSEQ multiplex PCR; TCRdb's copy has only in-frame clones and leaves some out. The sample yields some 93,000 clones, 83% seen once. The time point denotes: cycle 4 day 1 (C4D1), after less than 7 weeks of nivolumab. There was relapse after autologous stem cell transplantation in every patient, and there was variation in brentuximab vedotin exposure. The sequencing here drew on peripheral blood mononuclear cells (PBMCs), taken before the fourth cycle of nivolumab. Receptor source: a human donor with classical Hodgkin lymphoma.

This clone was detected a few times. V and J are TRBV2 and TRBJ1-2; no definite D call. This CDR3 contains 15 residues. Germline-derived CDR1 and CDR2 are SNHLY and FYNNEI. V was shortened by 4 bases and J by 6 bases, with 18 bases between the two germline ends. The DNA of the CDR3 is TGTGCCAGCAGTGGTTGGTACGGAGATAGTCATGGCTACACCTTC. Its translation: CASSGWYGDSHGYTF.

The chain links TRBV14 to TRBJ1-2; tentatively, D is TRBD1 (5 bases). The CDR3 length is 13 residues. Germline V gene data show CDR1 as SGHDN and CDR2 as FVKESK. V lost 1 base and J lost 4, with 7 bases in between. CDR3 in amino acids: CASSQGTSYGYTF. For the CDR3, the DNA is TGTGCCAGCAGCCAAGGGACAAGCTATGGCTACACCTTC.

This clone was recorded once. The rearrangement joins TRBV18 to TRBJ2-7; TRBD1 agrees at 8 bases. Germline trimming cut 1 base from V and 0 bases from J; bases unmatched to any gene: 2. Germline values: CDR1 KGHSH, CDR2 LQKENI. This CDR3 has 15 amino acids. CDR3 in DNA: TGTGCCAGCTCACCACGGGACAGGTCCTCCTACGAGCAGTACTTC. Its translation is CASSPRDRSSYEQYF.

The V call is TRBV15, the J call TRBJ2-7, with 13 nucleotides matching TRBD2. Germline loops: CDR1 LNHNV, CDR2 YYDKDF (reference sequence). CDR3 length equals 15 residues. Germline trimming cut 5 bases from V and 6 bases from J; bases unmatched to any gene: 7. CDR3 sequence (DNA): TGTGCCACCAGCCCAAGACTAGCGGGAGGTCCCGAGCAGTACTTC. Its protein is CATSPRLAGGPEQYF.

This clone occurred once. The chain uses TRBV5-4 and TRBJ1-3; D gene unclear. Germline V gene data show CDR1 as SGHNT and CDR2 as YYREEE (reference sequence). The CDR3 length is 13 residues. With 1 base removed from V and 7 bases from J, the gap between germline ends came to 9 bases. The CDR3 DNA reads TGTGCCAGCAGCTTGCCCGAACAGAACACCATATATTTT. This codes for CASSLPEQNTIYF. Looking up the rest from reference TRBV5-4 and TRBJ1-3 gives the full variable domain: ETGVTQSPTHLIKTRGQQVTLRCSSQSGHNTVSWYQQALGQGPQFIFQYYREEENGRGNFPPRFSGLQFPNYSSELNVNALELDDSALYLCASSLPEQNTIYFGEGSWLTVV.

This chain links TRBV11-2 with TRBJ2-7, with 10 positions matching TRBD1. V lost 1 base and J lost 5; bases outside the gene matches: 2. This CDR3 contains 14 residues. The V gene's germline CDR1 is SGHAT and CDR2 FQNNGV. The CDR3 loop is CASSLVGTGDEQYF. In DNA form, the CDR3 reads TGTGCCAGCAGCTTAGTAGGGACAGGGGACGAGCAGTACTTC.

This clone was seen a single time. The V and J genes are TRBV29-1 and TRBJ1-2, with 8 bases aligning to TRBD1. Germline V gene data show CDR1 as SQVTM and CDR2 as ANQGSEA. This CDR3 region has 13 residues. Trimming took 5 bases from V and 5 from J; bases not matched to a gene: 7. The CDR3, as DNA: TGCAGCGTTAGTGTCAGGGGGCGATATGGCTACACCTTC. As protein: CSVSVRGRYGYTF.

This clone came up once. J is TRBJ1-4 and V is TRBV7-9; unclear D gene. This CDR3 is built from 15 residues. The ends were cut back, 5 bases at V and 1 base at J, with 11 bases in the middle. The germline V gene encodes CDR1 SEHNR and CDR2 FQNEAQ (reference sequence). The CDR3 spells CASSPFGGTNEKLFF. CDR3 bases: TGTGCCAGCAGCCCATTCGGTGGAACTAATGAAAAACTGTTTTTT.

The rearrangement links TRBV28 to TRBJ2-1, with 7 bases identical to TRBD2. The V gene's germline CDR1 is MDHEN and CDR2 SYDVKM. The trim removed 2 bases at V and 8 bases at J, leaving 6 bases unmatched. The CDR3 spans 14 residues. Written as DNA, the CDR3 is TGTGCCAGCAGTTTAGTGGGAGGGGTCTATGAGCAGTTCTTC. Encoded protein: CASSLVGGVYEQFF. Using reference TRBV28 and TRBJ2-1 for the parts outside the CDR3, the full variable domain is DVKVTQSSRYLVKRTGEKVFLECVQDMDHENMFWYRQDPGLGLRLIYFSYDVKMKEKGDIPEGYSVSREKKERFSLILESASTNQTSMYLCASSLVGGVYEQFFGPGTRLTVL.

The V call is TRBV30, the J call TRBJ2-6; 7 bases are a match to TRBD1. V gave up 5 bases and J gave up 2 bases; unmatched junction bases: 6. The germline CDR1 and CDR2 sequences are GTSNPN and SVGIG (reference sequence). The CDR3 runs 15 residues. CDR3 in DNA: TGTGCCTGGTCTCTACAGGGGACTGGGGCCAACGTCCTGACTTTC. This translates into CAWSLQGTGANVLTF.

V gene TRBV6-5 combines with J gene TRBJ2-7; TRBD1 aligns across 10 bases. V lost 7 bases to trimming and J lost 2 bases; unmatched junction nucleotides: 2. The germline CDR1 and CDR2 sequences are MNHEY and SVGAGI. This CDR3 spans 13 amino acids. The CDR3 DNA sequence: TGTGCCAGCACCGGGACAGGGGCCTACGAGCAGTACTTC. Translating gives CASTGTGAYEQYF.

The chain recombines TRBV7-2 with TRBJ2-5; tentative D call: TRBD2 (5 bases). The CDR3 spans 15 residues. Germline V gene sequence: CDR1 SGHTA, CDR2 FQGNSA. The germline V and J ends were trimmed by 1 base and 1 base, with 10 bases remaining between them. The CDR3 here is CASSLDASSQETQYF. As DNA, the CDR3 is TGTGCCAGCAGCTTAGATGCTAGCAGCCAAGAGACCCAGTACTTC.

The chain joins TRBV19 to TRBJ1-5; no reliable D call. The V gene's germline CDR1 is LNHDA and CDR2 SQIVND (reference sequence). Deletions cut 5 bases from V and 6 bases from J, with 11 bases between. The CDR3 spans 13 residues. The chain's CDR3 is CASSREGSQPQHF. CDR3 coding DNA: TGTGCCAGTAGTCGGGAGGGCTCTCAGCCCCAGCATTTT.

This chain joins TRBV29-1 and TRBJ2-7; the D gene is possibly TRBD1 (5 bases). V lost 0 bases to trimming and J lost 3 bases, with 15 bases between them. The CDR3 length is 15 residues. Germline V gene data show CDR1 as SQVTM and CDR2 as ANQGSEA. This CDR3 is CSVEDGRGHLYEQYF. The DNA of the CDR3 is TGCAGCGTTGAAGATGGGCGCGGACACCTCTACGAGCAGTACTTC.

The chain links TRBV7-2 to TRBJ2-2; D is unclear. The CDR3 has 17 amino acids. The germline V and J ends were trimmed by 0 bases and 4 bases, with 15 bases remaining between them. Germline V lookup: CDR1 SGHTA, CDR2 FQGNSA. This CDR3 reads CASSLAIYADTTGELFF. CDR3 coding DNA: TGTGCCAGCAGCTTAGCGATTTATGCAGATACCACCGGGGAGCTGTTTTTT.

The chain has TRBV30 and TRBJ2-4; D remains unclear. The CDR3 spans 12 residues. Germline CDR1 and CDR2: GTSNPN and SVGIG (reference sequence). Trimming left V 1 base short and J 6 bases short, with 7 bases between. For the CDR3, the DNA is TGTGCCTGGAGTGGGGCTGGAAACATTCAGTACTTC. It translates to CAWSGAGNIQYF.

The CDR3: CAWSNGPSPLHF. For the CDR3, the DNA is TGTGCCTGGAGCAATGGACCCTCACCCCTCCACTTT. The chain has TRBV30 and TRBJ1-6; D is unresolved. The V gene lost 3 bases and the J gene lost 10 bases, with 10 bases spanning the gap. This CDR3 contains 12 residues. Germline-derived CDR1 and CDR2 are GTSNPN and SVGIG (reference sequence).